Many counts were recorded for the clone carrying this TCR beta chain. No patient received treatment before thyroid surgery. The sample is drawn from a study of metastatic and nonmetastatic thyroid tumors. Study summary: Comparison of repertoires was carried out across blood and tumor or nodule tissue from malignant and benign thyroid patients.

V gave up 5 bases and J gave up 5 bases, with 7 bases separating them. Germline V gene data show CDR1 as MDHEN and CDR2 as SYDVKM. This CDR3 has 13 amino acids. Per the original methods: The study took CDR3 differences across clinicopathological groups and made a distant-metastasis classifier for papillary thyroid cancer from them. With MiXCR, TCRdb called clones anew from the PCR reads. TCRdb, rather than the study authors, made the V and J calls. The sample includes about 33,000 clones, 15% to 20% seen only once; the top ten take around 12%. Sequenced material: blood. The receptor comes from a male donor with papillary thyroid cancer or a benign thyroid nodule (not recorded which). Some clones in this sample may be carry-over from other donors' samples. The chain combines TRBV28 with TRBJ1-6; D unresolved. The CDR3 sequence is CASSPHNNSPLHF. The CDR3 nucleotides are TGTGCCAGCAGTCCTCACAATAATTCACCCCTCCACTTT.